The sequence of this T cell receptor beta chain was determined in a study of control samples from healthy donors and cancer patients. The CDR3 has 13 amino acids. CDR1 and CDR2 from the germline V gene are MNHEY and SMNVEV (reference sequence). V dropped 6 bases and J dropped 8; count of bases not matched to a gene: 9. Some clones are missing from TCRdb's copy, which holds only in-frame ones; the method was immunoSEQ multiplex PCR. The sample lists about 77,000 clones, approximately 92% occurring once. This clone was picked up one time. What was sequenced was blood. The TCR was taken from an older woman in good health. V gene TRBV27 combines with J gene TRBJ1-2; 7 nucleotides line up with TRBD1. In DNA, the CDR3 is TGTGCCAGCAGGACAGGGCGTTGGGAAGGCTACACCTTC. Its translation: CASRTGRWEGYTF.